One and the same sample provided the 14 T cell receptor beta chains below, sequenced in a study of response to subunit inactivated influenza vaccine. TCRdb reprocessed the RT-PCR reads via MiXCR and lists one record per CDR3 protein. The sample contains about 540,000 distinct CDR3 sequences, roughly a quarter of which appear only once. The sample was also reused in another study, on T cells expressing NK-cell markers. That source reports: 5'RACE template switching with UMIs produced the TCR beta cDNA.

Sequencing used CD4+ T cells sorted from PBMCs, obtained less than 13 days after vaccination. These receptor sequences come from a man over 45 who received an inactivated influenza vaccine.

This clonotype was counted only a few times. The chain has TRBV9 and TRBJ1-4; 7 bases line up with TRBD1. This CDR3 has 15 amino acids. The ends lost 4 bases at V and 1 base at J; junction bases unmatched: 4. Germline V gene lookup returns CDR1 SGDLS and CDR2 YYNGEE. For the CDR3, the DNA is TGTGCCAGCAGCCTAGGGACAGTAACTAATGAAAAACTGTTTTTT. This translates into CASSLGTVTNEKLFF.

This clonotype was counted a few times. The chain is built from TRBV14 and TRBJ2-1; 7 positions match TRBD2. This CDR3 has 13 amino acids. Germline CDR1 and CDR2: SGHDN and FVKESK. Trimming removed 5 bases from V and 9 bases from J; junction bases left unmatched: 7. The DNA for the CDR3 is TGTGCCAGCAGCACCCAGCGGGAAACTGAGCAGTTCTTC. It yields the protein CASSTQRETEQFF.

V and J are TRBV7-9 and TRBJ1-5; no clear D. V lost 1 base to trimming and J lost 5 bases, with 12 bases between them. This CDR3 is 15 amino acids long. Germline CDR1 reads SEHNR; CDR2 reads FQNEAQ (reference sequence). The DNA for the CDR3 is TGTGCCAGCAGCTTAGGAGGCGGGGAATATCAGCCCCAGCATTTT. Translating it yields CASSLGGGEYQPQHF.

This clonotype was detected a few times. The chain recombines TRBV3-1 with TRBJ2-5; the match to TRBD2 covers 8 bases. CDR1 is LGHDT, CDR2 YNNKEL, per germline (reference sequence). The CDR3 contains 16 residues. The junction had 6 bases not matched to a gene; V was cut back by 1 base and J by 2 bases. CDR3 sequence reads: CASSQVAGRSQETQYF. The CDR3, as DNA: TGTGCCAGCAGCCAAGTAGCGGGACGTAGTCAAGAGACCCAGTACTTC.

This clonotype was counted a few times. The V call is TRBV10-3, the J call TRBJ2-1, with 7 bases identical to TRBD2. The CDR3 extends over 14 amino acids. Germline V gene sequence: CDR1 ENHRY, CDR2 SYGVKD. V dropped 6 bases and J dropped 6; count of bases not matched to a gene: 8. CDR3 loop: CAISIPGGSNEQFF. The CDR3 bases are TGTGCCATCAGCATCCCGGGAGGTAGCAATGAGCAGTTCTTC.

This clonotype was seen a handful of times. The rearrangement joins TRBV3-1 to TRBJ1-1, with TRBD1 matching over 8 bases. CDR1 is LGHDT, CDR2 YNNKEL, per germline (reference sequence). This CDR3 spans 15 amino acids. V lost 1 base and J lost 6; bases outside the gene matches: 7. The CDR3 coding sequence is TGTGCCAGCAGCCAAGTTCCAGGGGGCGCCGCTGAAGCTTTCTTT. Residues: CASSQVPGGAAEAFF.

This clonotype has only a few counts. The chain recombines TRBV6-1 with TRBJ2-1, with D unresolved. Germline loops: CDR1 MNHNS, CDR2 SASEGT. CDR3 size: 15 residues. Trimming stripped 6 bases from V and 0 bases from J, with 12 bases between. Written as DNA, the CDR3 is TGTGCCAGCAGGTTCTTGTCCAGCTCCTACAATGAGCAGTTCTTC. Translating gives CASRFLSSSYNEQFF.

The rearrangement uses TRBV27 and TRBJ1-2, with 9 bases fitting TRBD1. Germline assignment: CDR1 MNHEY and CDR2 SMNVEV (reference sequence). The CDR3 is made up of 14 amino acids. The V segment lost 8 bases and the J segment 7 bases; nucleotides outside the gene matches: 11. The CDR3 bases are TGTGCCAGCGGTAACCGGGACAGGGAGGGTGGCTACACCTTC. This encodes CASGNRDREGGYTF.

V gene TRBV14 combines with J gene TRBJ2-1; 12 bases line up with TRBD2. The germline V gene encodes CDR1 SGHDN and CDR2 FVKESK. This CDR3 is 20 amino acids long. J lost 7 bases, V lost 2 bases, and 18 bases had no gene match. This CDR3 reads CASSQFRTSGRLKGGNEQFF. The CDR3, as DNA: TGTGCCAGCAGCCAATTCCGCACTAGCGGGAGGTTGAAGGGAGGGAATGAGCAGTTCTTC.

This clonotype was seen more than once but under ten times. The chain links TRBV4-1 to TRBJ2-1; TRBD2 matches 9 bases. J gave up 3 bases and V 1 base, and 4 bases lay outside the gene matches. Germline values: CDR1 MGHRA, CDR2 YSYEKL. The CDR3 runs to 16 residues. The CDR3 is CASSQASSGNYNEQFF. In nucleotides, the CDR3 is TGCGCCAGCAGCCAAGCGTCTAGCGGGAACTACAATGAGCAGTTCTTC.

This clonotype was seen many times. The chain uses TRBV20-1 and TRBJ1-2, with D possibly TRBD1 on 6 matching bases. This CDR3 spans 14 amino acids. With 2 bases removed from V and 4 bases from J, the gap between germline ends came to 14 bases. Germline V lookup: CDR1 DFQATT, CDR2 SNEGSKA (reference sequence). CDR3 amino acids: CSARKDQGRYGYTF. The DNA of the CDR3 is TGCAGTGCTAGAAAAGACCAGGGGCGCTATGGCTACACCTTC.

This clonotype appeared a few times. The gene calls are TRBV12-3 or TRBV12-4 and TRBJ2-3; 8 nucleotides align to TRBD2. This CDR3 comprises 14 residues. Unmatched junction bases numbered 5, after V lost 7 bases and J lost 2 bases. The CDR3 protein is CASTAGGPTDTQYF. CDR3 sequence (DNA): TGTGCCAGCACCGCGGGGGGCCCCACAGATACGCAGTATTTT.

The chain recombines TRBV24-1 with TRBJ2-2; possible D gene TRBD2, 6 bases. The CDR3 is 18 amino acids. Germline V CDR1 and CDR2: KGHDR, SFDVKD. V lost 10 bases to trimming and J lost 0 bases, with 23 bases between them. CDR3 nucleotide sequence: TGTGCCACAGGAGCTATCACAGGAGGGAAGGCGAACACCGGGGAGCTGTTTTTT. It codes for CATGAITGGKANTGELFF.

This clonotype was recorded at least ten times. The J gene is TRBJ2-2, the V gene TRBV5-1; possible D gene TRBD2, 6 bases. V was cut by 8 bases and J by 5 bases, with 16 bases left in between. There are 14 residues in the CDR3. Germline V gene lookup returns CDR1 SGHRS and CDR2 YFSETQ. In DNA, the CDR3 is TGCGCCAGTCTGCCGGAGGGTCGGACCGGGGAGCTGTTTTTT. Its translation is CASLPEGRTGELFF.